The 11 T cell receptor beta chains below come from one sample, sequenced in a study of spatial heterogeneity in lung cancer. Time point given: blood at routine non-recurrence follow-up after resection. Unsorted whole RNA from tumor, nontumor lung or frozen PBMC underwent sequencing. In TCRdb, the 5' RACE reads were re-called with MiXCR into one record per CDR3 protein. The data contain some 54,000 distinct CDR3 sequences, more than 6.5% of them seen just once; the ten biggest clones take up around 38%. The input for sequencing was PBMCs, taken at follow-up. These receptors all stem from a female donor with early-stage non-small cell lung cancer.

This clonotype was counted many times. The V gene is TRBV5-1, the J gene TRBJ2-5; unclear D gene. The length of the CDR3 is 12 residues. The germline V and J ends were trimmed by 4 bases and 3 bases, with 7 bases remaining between them. Germline CDR1 is SGHRS and CDR2 is YFSETQ. CDR3 in amino acids: CASSEPEETQYF. DNA for the CDR3: TGCGCCAGCAGCGAACCCGAAGAGACCCAGTACTTC.

The V gene is TRBV18, the J gene TRBJ1-1, with TRBD1 identical over 9 bases. CDR1 is KGHSH and CDR2 is LQKENI in the germline V gene. Trimming took 3 bases from V and 2 from J; bases not matched to a gene: 7. This CDR3 spans 16 amino acids. The CDR3 DNA follows: TGTGCCAGCTCACCCTTGGACAGGGGCGTCAACACTGAAGCTTTCTTT. Translating it yields CASSPLDRGVNTEAFF.

This chain links TRBV14 with TRBJ1-6, with 7 nucleotides matching TRBD1. There are 16 residues in the CDR3. In germline, CDR1 is SGHDN, CDR2 FVKESK. J gave up 4 bases and V 4 bases, and 7 bases lay outside the gene matches. The CDR3 DNA follows: TGTGCCAGCAGCCCGGGACAGCCTCTTTATAATTCACCCCTCCACTTT. Translation: CASSPGQPLYNSPLHF.

Only a few counts were recorded for this clonotype. The chain couples TRBV3-1 to TRBJ2-7; 9 bases agree with TRBD1. V trimming: 3 bases; J trimming: 4 bases; junction bases outside the gene matches: 13. This CDR3 is built from 17 residues. CDR1 LGHDT and CDR2 YNNKEL come from the germline V gene (reference sequence). The CDR3 bases are TGTGCCAGCAGCCAGAGAGGACAGGGGTCTCGAAAATACGAGCAGTACTTC. Amino acid sequence: CASSQRGQGSRKYEQYF.

There are a few counts of this clonotype. The CDR3 region is CASSLWDREDGYTF. DNA for the CDR3: TGTGCCAGCAGCCTGTGGGACAGGGAAGACGGCTACACCTTC. The chain has TRBV7-9 and TRBJ1-2, with 9 bases lining up with TRBD1. This CDR3 has 14 amino acids. Germline CDR1 reads SEHNR; CDR2 reads FQNEAQ (reference sequence). The V gene end was trimmed by 5 bases and the J gene end by 8 bases; junction bases not matched to a gene: 9.

This clonotype was seen a few times. V is TRBV18 and J is TRBJ2-5; D remains unclear. The V gene's germline CDR1 is KGHSH and CDR2 LQKENI. Trimming took 1 base from V and 2 from J, leaving 2 bases between them. The CDR3 totals 12 residues. The CDR3 is CASSPQQETQYF. In DNA, the CDR3 is TGTGCCAGCTCACCACAGCAAGAGACCCAGTACTTC.

The chain links TRBV19 to TRBJ1-5; perhaps TRBD1 as D (5 bases). The CDR3 is 14 amino acids. Germline CDR1 LNHDA, CDR2 SQIVND (reference sequence). V lost 5 bases and J 2 bases, leaving 10 bases between the germline ends. The CDR3 DNA follows: TGTGCCAGTAGTCCCAGGGTCGGCAATCAGCCCCAGCATTTT. The encoded protein is CASSPRVGNQPQHF. The variable domain in full, with the rest retrieved from reference TRBV19 and TRBJ1-5, is DGGITQSPKYLFRKEGQNVTLSCEQNLNHDAMYWYRQDPGQGLRLIYYSQIVNDFQKGDIAEGYSVSREKKESFPLTVTSAQKNPTAFYLCASSPRVGNQPQHFGDGTRLSIL.

There are many counts of this clonotype. The DNA for the CDR3 is TGCGCCAGCAGCAACGGACTAGCGGGGGGGCCGGTCTTTGATACGCAGTATTTT. Amino acid sequence: CASSNGLAGGPVFDTQYF. The chain joins TRBV5-1 to TRBJ2-3, with 15 nucleotides matching TRBD2. CDR1 is SGHRS and CDR2 is YFSETQ in the germline V gene. This CDR3 region has 18 residues. V was pared by 4 bases and J by 6 bases, with 12 bases of the junction left unmatched.

The chain couples TRBV30 to TRBJ2-7; D possibly uses TRBD1 or TRBD2 (5 bases each). Germline V gene lookup returns CDR1 GTSNPN and CDR2 SVGIG (reference sequence). The CDR3 is 16 amino acids. V was cut by 0 bases and J by 1 base, with 16 bases left in between. Here the CDR3 DNA reads TGTGCCTGGAGTGTGGGACCCGGGACGCGATCCTACGAGCAGTACTTC. The encoded protein is CAWSVGPGTRSYEQYF.

The chain uses TRBV20-1 and TRBJ2-6, with no clear D. Trimming cost V 3 bases and J 0 bases, with 9 bases left between them. CDR1 and CDR2 from the germline V gene are DFQATT and SNEGSKA (reference sequence). The CDR3 is 15 amino acids. The CDR3 sequence is CSASGDPSGANVLTF. CDR3 coding DNA: TGCAGTGCTAGTGGCGACCCCTCTGGGGCCAACGTCCTGACTTTC.

This clonotype was seen ten or more times. This chain uses TRBV30 with TRBJ1-1; D is ambiguous. The CDR3 is made up of 11 amino acids. V was trimmed by 1 base and J by 7 bases, leaving 7 bases between them. Per germline, CDR1 GTSNPN and CDR2 SVGIG (reference sequence). In nucleotides, the CDR3 is TGTGCCTGGAGTGCGGCATATGAAGCTTTCTTT. Translated: CAWSAAYEAFF.